Listed below are T cell receptor beta chains from one sample, sequenced in a study of shared clonotypes between healthy human individuals. TCRdb's table, derived via immunoSEQ multiplex PCR, lists solely in-frame clones and lacks some. This table has 2 million to 3 million clones, over 85% appearing once. Source material: naive CD4+ T cells from PBMCs. The source of these receptors is a young man in good health. Some clones in this sample may be carry-over from other donors' samples. Each CDR3 is given with its conserved first and last residue. The D gene is left open where the match is weak. Only part of the rows carry a size: once, few, many, or a class if the clone is expanded.

j_gene | abundance | d_gene | v_gene | CDR3aa | CDR3nt
TRBJ2-1 | - | TRBD2 | TRBV7-3 | CASSLRTGGDDEQFF | TGTGCCAGCAGCTTAAGGACGGGAGGGGACGATGAGCAGTTCTTC
TRBJ2-2 | - | TRBD1 | TRBV7-2 | CASSLLGQGNTGELFF | TGTGCCAGCAGCTTGTTGGGACAGGGCAACACCGGGGAGCTGTTTTTT
TRBJ2-7 | - | - | TRBV6-6 | CASSTWEENYEQYF | TGTGCCAGCAGTACCTGGGAGGAAAACTACGAGCAGTACTTC
TRBJ1-3 | - | - | TRBV7-2 | CASSLSRSSGNTIYF | TGTGCCAGCAGCTTGTCCAGGTCCTCTGGAAACACCATATATTTT
TRBJ1-5 | - | - | TRBV30 | CAWSSTGWGDQPQHF | TGTGCCTGGAGTAGCACAGGGTGGGGAGATCAGCCCCAGCATTTT
TRBJ2-5 | - | TRBD2 | TRBV4-1 | CASSPQASGRGSQETQYF | TGCGCCAGCAGCCCCCAGGCTAGCGGGAGAGGAAGCCAAGAGACCCAGTACTTC
TRBJ2-1 | - | TRBD2 | TRBV7-2 | CASSSGLATEQFF | TGTGCCAGCAGCTCGGGACTAGCGACTGAGCAGTTCTTC
TRBJ2-5 | - | - | TRBV19 | CASSTSDNPIQTQYF | TGTGCCAGTAGTACTTCCGATAACCCCATCCAAACCCAGTACTTC
TRBJ2-7 | - | - | TRBV30 | CAWSVKGGTYEQYF | TGTGCCTGGAGTGTAAAGGGGGGGACCTACGAGCAGTACTTC
TRBJ2-7 | - | - | TRBV11-2 | CASSPLGAFWEQYF | TGTGCCAGCAGCCCCTTAGGCGCGTTTTGGGAGCAGTACTTC
TRBJ1-1 | - | - | TRBV7-9 | CASREQGRGTEAFF | TGTGCCAGCAGGGAGCAGGGACGAGGCACTGAAGCTTTCTTT
TRBJ2-6 | - | - | TRBV7-8 | CASSRTGSSGANVLTF | TGTGCCAGCAGCCGAACAGGGTCCTCTGGGGCCAACGTCCTGACTTTC
TRBJ2-5 | - | - | TRBV6-6 | CATRRNRQEQETQYF | TGTGCCACCCGGAGAAACAGACAGGAGCAAGAGACCCAGTACTTC
TRBJ2-3 | - | TRBD2 | TRBV7-2 | CASSLRSGRAGDTQYF | TGTGCCAGCAGCTTAAGGAGCGGGAGGGCCGGAGATACGCAGTATTTT
TRBJ1-5 | - | - | TRBV6-1 | CASRPGTPGNQPQHF | TGTGCCAGCAGGCCCGGGACTCCTGGCAATCAGCCCCAGCATTTT
TRBJ2-5 | - | TRBD2 | TRBV5-1 | CASSPGLAGTQYF | TGCGCCAGCAGCCCGGGACTAGCAGGGACCCAGTACTTC
TRBJ2-7 | - | - | TRBV4-3 | CASSRSTRFYEQYF | TGCGCCAGCAGCCGTTCTACCAGGTTTTACGAGCAGTACTTC
TRBJ2-1 | - | TRBD2 | TRBV27 | CASSIGTSGRWSNEQFF | TGTGCCAGCAGTATCGGGACTAGCGGGAGGTGGTCGAATGAGCAGTTCTTC
TRBJ1-1 | - | - | TRBV6-1 | CASIPVMIPEAFF | TGTGCCAGCATCCCAGTCATGATCCCTGAAGCTTTCTTT
TRBJ1-2 | - | TRBD1 | TRBV7-9 | CASSLDSGTATNYGYTF | TGTGCCAGCAGCTTAGACTCCGGGACAGCTACTAACTATGGCTACACCTTC
TRBJ1-3 | - | - | TRBV9 | CASSATTVSGNTIYF | TGTGCCAGCAGCGCCACGACAGTCTCTGGAAACACCATATATTTT
TRBJ2-3 | - | - | TRBV6-5 | CASSLPGSDTQYF | TGTGCCAGCAGTTTGCCAGGGTCAGATACGCAGTATTTT
TRBJ2-5 | - | - | TRBV28 | CASNDGQAETQYF | TGTGCCAGCAACGACGGTCAGGCGGAGACCCAGTACTTC
TRBJ1-4 | - | TRBD1 | TRBV28 | CASRPPLGTGTEKLFF | TGTGCCAGCAGACCCCCCCTAGGGACAGGGACTGAAAAACTGTTTTTT
TRBJ1-4 | - | - | TRBV4-3 | CASSQVLGTNEKLFF | TGCGCCAGCAGCCAAGTTCTCGGAACTAATGAAAAACTGTTTTTT
TRBJ2-3 | - | - | TRBV15 | CATSRDNSPDTQYF | TGTGCCACCAGCAGAGATAACAGTCCGGATACGCAGTATTTT
TRBJ2-1 | - | - | TRBV6-4 | CASSDGGDEQFF | TGTGCCAGCAGTGACGGGGGCGATGAGCAGTTCTTC
TRBJ2-7 | - | - | TRBV10-3 | CAIRKGDILGEQYF | TGTGCCATCAGAAAGGGGGATATCCTAGGCGAGCAGTACTTC
TRBJ2-6 | - | - | TRBV11-2 | CASSLVSRSTGANVLTF | TGTGCCAGCAGCTTAGTCAGCAGATCCACTGGGGCCAACGTCCTGACTTTC
TRBJ2-7 | - | TRBD2 | TRBV7-2 | CASSLFAGGGEQYF | TGTGCCAGCAGCTTATTTGCGGGAGGGGGAGAGCAGTACTTC
TRBJ1-4 | - | - | TRBV18 | CASSPDRAGNEKLFF | TGTGCCAGCTCGCCCGACCGGGCCGGTAATGAAAAACTGTTTTTT
TRBJ1-5 | - | TRBD1 | TRBV28 | CASRTGTVYNQPQHF | TGTGCCAGCAGAACTGGGACAGTATACAATCAGCCCCAGCATTTT
TRBJ2-3 | - | TRBD1 | TRBV11-2 | CASSRRQGITDTQYF | TGTGCCAGCAGCCGCAGACAGGGAATTACAGATACGCAGTATTTT
TRBJ2-7 | - | TRBD2 | TRBV11-1 | CASSLAQRGYYEQYF | TGTGCCAGCAGCTTAGCGCAGCGGGGATACTACGAGCAGTACTTC
TRBJ2-7 | - | - | TRBV4-2 | CASSQDSAVVWEQYF | TGTGCCAGCAGCCAAGATTCCGCGGTTGTATGGGAGCAGTACTTC
TRBJ2-2 | - | TRBD1 | TRBV7-8 | CASSLRDRGVTGELFF | TGTGCCAGCAGCCTCCGGGACAGGGGGGTCACCGGGGAGCTGTTTTTT
TRBJ2-3 | - | - | TRBV7-6 | CASSFKSGASTDTQYF | TGTGCCAGCAGCTTCAAAAGCGGAGCCTCCACAGATACGCAGTATTTT
TRBJ1-1 | - | - | TRBV28 | CASSLFGFEAFF | TGTGCCAGCAGTTTATTTGGGTTTGAAGCTTTCTTT
TRBJ1-2 | - | - | TRBV6-1 | CASRITGYDGYTF | TGTGCCAGCAGAATAACAGGGTATGATGGCTACACCTTC
TRBJ2-5 | - | - | TRBV7-3 | CASSLNPSGETQYF | TGTGCCAGCAGCTTAAATCCCTCGGGAGAGACCCAGTACTTC
TRBJ2-1 | - | - | TRBV21-1 | CASSPGRYNEQFF | TGTGCCAGCAGCCCAGGGCGGTACAATGAGCAGTTCTTC
TRBJ1-2 | - | - | TRBV10-3 | CAISESKLLYGYTF | TGTGCCATCAGTGAGTCGAAACTGCTCTATGGCTACACCTTC
TRBJ1-2 | - | - | TRBV7-9 | CASSLEKYGYTF | TGTGCCAGCAGCTTAGAGAAGTATGGCTACACCTTC
TRBJ2-5 | - | TRBD2 | TRBV7-2 | CASSLGLSGGRAGETQYF | TGTGCCAGCAGCTTAGGTCTGTCTGGCGGGAGGGCTGGGGAGACCCAGTACTTC
TRBJ2-1 | - | - | TRBV11-3 | CASSFRNNEQFF | TGTGCCAGCAGCTTCAGGAACAATGAGCAGTTCTTC
TRBJ1-1 | - | - | TRBV28 | CASSKQGSAFF | TGTGCCAGCAGTAAACAGGGTAGCGCTTTCTTT
TRBJ1-4 | - | TRBD1 | TRBV15 | CATSSQTGNEKLFF | TGTGCCACCAGCAGCCAGACAGGGAATGAAAAACTGTTTTTT
TRBJ1-2 | - | TRBD1 | TRBV5-1 | CASSLDGQGANYGYTF | TGCGCCAGCAGCTTGGACGGACAGGGGGCCAACTATGGCTACACCTTC
TRBJ2-1 | - | TRBD2 | TRBV6-4 | CASRVVAGASSEQFF | TGTGCCAGCAGAGTTGTGGCGGGAGCTAGTAGTGAGCAGTTCTTC
TRBJ1-2 | - | - | TRBV6-5 | CASHQGRNYGYTF | TGTGCCAGCCACCAGGGAAGGAACTATGGCTACACCTTC
TRBJ2-2 | once | TRBD2 | TRBV28 | CASKTLAGRGELFF | TGTGCCAGTAAGACCCTAGCGGGTCGCGGGGAGCTGTTTTTT
TRBJ2-1 | - | TRBD1 | TRBV4-2 | CASSQDRTGEQFF | TGTGCCAGCAGCCAAGACAGGACAGGCGAGCAGTTCTTC
TRBJ2-3 | - | - | TRBV28 | CASSFLNTQYF | TGTGCCAGCAGTTTCCTTAATACGCAGTATTTT
TRBJ1-2 | once | TRBD1 | TRBV19 | CASSIPGTVYGYTF | TGTGCCAGTAGTATACCCGGGACAGTCTATGGCTACACCTTC
TRBJ1-4 | - | - | TRBV5-1 | CASSLGGAAATNEKLFF | TGCGCCAGCAGCTTGGGAGGCGCCGCAGCAACTAATGAAAAACTGTTTTTT